This T cell receptor (beta chain) was documented in a study of T cell responses to AZD1222 COVID-19 vaccine. The V end lost 6 bases, the J end lost 0 bases, and 11 bases lay between the germline ends. Germline CDR1 MNHEY, CDR2 SMNVEV (reference sequence). The CDR3 loop spans 14 amino acids. Sequencing used immunoSEQ multiplex PCR; TCRdb keeps in-frame clones, though not all of them. The sample carries 110,000 to 150,000 clones, approximately 92% recorded once. Details on this clone: No antigen is known for it.

General observations from the study: The study identified only a handful of AZD1222 recipients as seropositive at baseline.

The chain has TRBV27 and TRBJ1-2; D is unclear. The origin of this receptor is an adult who received the AZD1222 COVID-19 vaccine. The sample consisted of peripheral blood, taken 28 days after the second AZD1222 dose. CDR3 in DNA: TGTGCCAGCAGCCGAGACGGATCTAACTATGGCTACACCTTC. Translating it yields CASSRDGSNYGYTF.